The 6 T cell receptor beta chains below come from one sample, sequenced in a study of blood T cells in healthy people across ages. Primed by a sample-barcoded 5' primer and a J-beta primer mix, a second PCR proceeded for 7 to 11 cycles. Each CDR3 protein is one row after TCRdb ran MiXCR on the 5' RACE reads. The sample has 1.5 million to 2 million distinct CDR3 sequences, approximately 50% seen once. The source material was blood. The receptors come from a middle-aged woman in good health.

In DNA form, the CDR3 reads TGCAGTGCTAGAGGAAGGTTCAGCGTACAGGGGGCAAACAATGAGCAGTTCTTC. Encoded protein: CSARGRFSVQGANNEQFF. The V gene is TRBV20-1, the J gene TRBJ2-1, with 9 bases aligning to TRBD1. The V and J ends lost 1 base and 5 bases, in that order; junction bases with no gene match: 15. This CDR3 has 18 residues. Germline CDR1 is DFQATT and CDR2 is SNEGSKA (reference sequence).

The CDR3 region is CASSYTAVAGGRGEQFF. CDR3 in DNA: TGTGCCAGCAGCTACACCGCGGTCGCGGGGGGACGGGGTGAGCAGTTCTTC. This chain connects TRBV7-2 to TRBJ2-1, with TRBD2 matching 8 bases. V lost 4 bases to trimming and J lost 9 bases; unmatched junction nucleotides: 17. The CDR3 has 17 residues. Germline V lookup: CDR1 SGHTA, CDR2 FQGNSA.

The chain carries TRBV20-1 and TRBJ1-5, with 7 positions matching TRBD1. Germline V lookup: CDR1 DFQATT, CDR2 SNEGSKA (reference sequence). V was clipped by 3 bases and J by 0 bases; unmatched bases: 8. There are 16 residues in the CDR3. This CDR3 reads CSASRTGRSSNQPQHF. The CDR3 region has the DNA TGCAGTGCTAGCCGGACAGGCCGATCTAGCAATCAGCCCCAGCATTTT.

The chain uses TRBV20-1 and TRBJ2-3; TRBD2 agrees at 7 bases. V lost 3 bases and J lost 8; bases outside the gene matches: 17. Germline V CDR1 and CDR2: DFQATT, SNEGSKA (reference sequence). The length of the CDR3 is 16 residues. As DNA, the CDR3 is TGCAGTGCTAGGAGAGGAGGACTAGTATCATTTGGTACGCAGTATTTT. This codes for CSARRGGLVSFGTQYF.

In this sample, this clonotype turned up a few times. The V gene is TRBV29-1, the J gene TRBJ2-3; TRBD2 agrees at 7 bases. Per the germline V gene, CDR1 is SQVTM and CDR2 is ANQGSEA. The length of the CDR3 is 15 residues. V lost 7 bases and J lost 1; bases outside the gene matches: 11. The CDR3 DNA reads TGCAGCGCCGATGTGGGAGGGACCCGCACAGATACGCAGTATTTT. This codes for CSADVGGTRTDTQYF.

This clonotype was detected only a few times. V is TRBV27 and J is TRBJ2-1; TRBD2 matches at 12 bases. With V trimmed by 0 bases and J by 4 bases, 7 bases remained unmatched. The CDR3 has 18 amino acids. Germline V gene data show CDR1 as MNHEY and CDR2 as SMNVEV (reference sequence). The CDR3 protein is CASSLSWTSGAHYNEQFF. The CDR3 DNA is TGTGCCAGCAGTTTATCGTGGACTAGCGGGGCCCATTACAATGAGCAGTTCTTC.